This T cell receptor beta chain derives from a study of identifying expanded T cells in peripheral blood. The CDR3 totals 15 residues. The V end was cut by 4 bases, the J end by 0 bases, with 8 bases between. CDR1 is SGHNT and CDR2 is YYREEE in the germline V gene (reference sequence). The assay was immunoSEQ multiplex PCR, and TCRdb's table has in-frame clones only and misses some. The sample includes about 110,000 clones, roughly 90% of them seen just once. Only a few counts were recorded for this clone. Sequencing input: blood. This clonotype was obtained from a person aged 18 to 75 in good health. The chain couples TRBV5-4 to TRBJ1-6, with a tentative D call TRBD1 (6 bases). CDR3 loop: CASSVDSSYNSPLHF. The CDR3 bases are TGTGCCAGCAGCGTGGACAGCTCCTATAATTCACCCCTCCACTTT.